The source of this TCR beta chain is a study of blood T cells in healthy people across ages. Each of the donors had 8 to 10 milliliters of peripheral blood drawn into EDTA-treated Vacutainer tubes. Whole-study findings and limits: Across samples, TCR beta diversity tracked strongly with naive T cell percentage.

Primed by a sample-barcoded 5' primer and a J-beta primer mix, a second PCR proceeded for 7 to 11 cycles. TCRdb itself ran the 5' RACE reads through MiXCR, one entry per CDR3 protein. The table records approximately 780,000 distinct CDR3 sequences, roughly 25% of them present only once. This CDR3 has 15 amino acids. V lost 0 bases, J lost 2 bases, and 8 bases lay in between. Germline CDR1 is SGHRS and CDR2 is YFSETQ. Comment on this clonotype: Antigen: not known.

The sample was also reused in another study, on T cells of mothers and their children.

The chain combines TRBV5-1 with TRBJ2-2, with TRBD2 as a possible D gene (5 bases). This TCR was recovered from a boy younger than 18 in good health. The sequenced sample consisted of blood. The chain's CDR3 is CASSLDGVNTGELFF. DNA for the CDR3: TGCGCCAGCAGCTTGGACGGGGTTAACACCGGGGAGCTGTTTTTT.